This entry lists 27 T cell receptor beta chains sequenced from one sample in a study of blood T cell repertoires in COVID-19 (dated by TCRdb to the early 2020s). Library preparation used the immunoSEQ multiplex PCR assay. The immuneACCESS repertoire file appears here via TCRdb, limited to in-frame rearrangements. These files lack a portion of the clones; in checked studies, under half of the deficit traces to unresolved V genes, and the cause of the others is not known. Present in this sample are some 120,000 clones, around 80% of which were seen just once. The ten most abundant clones make up less than 2% of the sample. Sequenced: peripheral blood. The receptors derive from a man between 65 and 80 years old with acute or convalescent COVID-19.

This clone was seen just once. V and J are TRBV5-6 and TRBJ1-2; perhaps TRBD1 as D (6 bases). V was clipped by 4 bases and J by 1 base, with 11 bases between them. This CDR3 contains 14 residues. Germline assignment: CDR1 SGHDT and CDR2 YYEEEE. The CDR3 spells CASSLPGVNYGYTF. The CDR3 nucleotides are TGTGCCAGCAGCCTGCCAGGGGTTAACTATGGCTACACCTTC. Together with reference TRBV5-6 and TRBJ1-2, the CDR3 gives the full variable domain: DAGVTQSPTHLIKTRGQQVTLRCSPKSGHDTVSWYQQALGQGPQFIFQYYEEEERQRGNFPDRFSGHQFPNYSSELNVNALLLGDSALYLCASSLPGVNYGYTFGSGTRLTVV.

The chain links TRBV6-6 to TRBJ1-2; 8 nucleotides line up with TRBD1. J lost 3 bases, V lost 6 bases, and 9 bases had no gene match. The V gene's germline CDR1 is MNHNY and CDR2 SVGAGI (reference sequence). The CDR3 has 15 residues. CDR3 protein: CASRQNRQGHYGYTF. The CDR3 DNA reads as TGTGCCAGCAGGCAAAACCGACAGGGGCACTATGGCTACACCTTC.

The CDR3 DNA follows: TGTGCCAGCTCCATGTTGAGGGGGGGCATCAATGAGCAGTTCTTC. Translated, it gives CASSMLRGGINEQFF. This sequence joins TRBV18 and TRBJ2-1; D possibly corresponds to TRBD2 (7 bases). The CDR3 spans 15 residues. V lost 6 bases and J 6 bases, leaving 18 bases between the germline ends. Germline V gives CDR1 KGHSH, CDR2 LQKENI. Full variable domain (rest looked up from reference TRBV18 and TRBJ2-1): NAGVMQNPRHLVRRRGQEARLRCSPMKGHSHVYWYRQLPEEGLKFMVYLQKENIIDESGMPKERFSAEFPKEGPSILRIQQVVRGDSAAYFCASSMLRGGINEQFFGPGTRLTVL.

This clone was observed once. The chain recombines TRBV6-1 with TRBJ1-5; the D gene is possibly TRBD1 (6 bases). Germline CDR1 MNHNS, CDR2 SASEGT. The V and J ends lost 3 bases and 8 bases respectively, with 11 bases between them. The CDR3 contains 13 residues. The CDR3, as DNA: TGTGCCAGCAGTGAGAACAGGGATAAGCCCCAGCATTTT. Residues: CASSENRDKPQHF.

This clone came up once. The chain is built from TRBV12-3 or TRBV12-4 and TRBJ2-5; D is perhaps TRBD2 (6 bases). Trimming removed 6 bases from V and 3 bases from J, with 11 bases in between. This CDR3 has 13 residues. The CDR3 DNA reads TGTGCCAGCAGCCTCGGGAGTAAAGAGACCCAGTACTTC. This gives the protein CASSLGSKETQYF.

This chain links TRBV4-1 with TRBJ2-3, with 10 positions matching TRBD2. The CDR3 sequence is 18 residues long. Trimming at V came to 0 bases and at J to 2 bases, leaving 8 bases not matched to a gene. Germline CDR1 MGHRA, CDR2 YSYEKL. CDR3 nucleotide sequence: TGCGCCAGCAGCCAAGATAATCAGCGGGGGGGCTCCACAGATACGCAGTATTTT. It translates to CASSQDNQRGGSTDTQYF.

The chain couples TRBV7-2 to TRBJ1-1, with D unclear. The CDR3 totals 15 residues. Germline CDR1 reads SGHTA; CDR2 reads FQGNSA. The V gene lost 5 bases and the J gene lost 4 bases, with 17 bases spanning the gap. CDR3 sequence reads: CASSPRAGESTEAFF. The CDR3 DNA reads TGTGCCAGCAGCCCGCGGGCGGGAGAGAGCACTGAAGCTTTCTTT.

The chain employs TRBV20-1 and TRBJ2-1; D remains ambiguous. CDR3 length: 13 amino acids. Germline CDR1 DFQATT, CDR2 SNEGSKA (reference sequence). Trimming pared 3 bases from V and 8 bases from J, leaving 14 bases between. CDR3 sequence: CSASGQSVHEQFF. The CDR3 region has the DNA TGCAGTGCTAGTGGGCAATCCGTGCATGAGCAGTTCTTC.

CDR3 bases: TGTGCCAGCAGTTTCAACCAGGTCACTGAAGCTTTCTTT. Translated: CASSFNQVTEAFF. The genes are TRBV12-3 or TRBV12-4 and TRBJ1-1; D gene unclear. The CDR3 runs to 13 residues. V was pared by 3 bases and J by 4 bases, with 9 bases between.

The rearrangement uses TRBV3-1 (or the pseudogene TRBV3-2) and TRBJ1-3; D perhaps matches TRBD1 (5 bases). Looked up from germline, CDR1 is LGHDT and CDR2 is YNNKEL (reference sequence). The CDR3 totals 17 residues. V shed 1 base and J shed 0 bases, with 13 bases lying between them. The CDR3 DNA sequence: TGTGCCAGCAGCCAAGGGTGGGGCAGGAGCTCTGGAAACACCATATATTTT. This gives the protein CASSQGWGRSSGNTIYF.

The sample holds one count of this clone. The chain links TRBV28 to TRBJ1-6; D uncertain. Germline V gives CDR1 MDHEN, CDR2 SYDVKM. V was shortened by 1 base and J by 5 bases, with 9 bases between the two germline ends. CDR3 length equals 15 residues. The CDR3 loop is CASSLSSGNNSPLHF. The CDR3 nucleotides read TGTGCCAGCAGTTTATCAAGCGGGAATAATTCACCCCTCCACTTT.

The chain couples TRBV6-1 to TRBJ1-6; D is possibly TRBD1 (6 bases). Germline V gene lookup returns CDR1 MNHNS and CDR2 SASEGT. Trimming took off 1 base at V and 6 bases at J, with 10 bases between the two ends. There are 15 residues in the CDR3. Here the CDR3 reads CASSEGQEGNSPLHF. The CDR3 region has the DNA TGTGCCAGCAGTGAAGGACAGGAAGGTAATTCACCCCTCCACTTT.

This clone is a singleton in its sample. This chain joins TRBV5-6 and TRBJ1-2; TRBD1 agrees at 9 bases. Trimming at V came to 4 bases and at J to 5 bases, leaving 9 bases not matched to a gene. Looked up from germline, CDR1 is SGHDT and CDR2 is YYEEEE. This CDR3 is built from 15 residues. In DNA form, the CDR3 reads TGTGCCAGCAGCCCCGGGGACAGGGAGGGATATGGCTACACCTTC. This translates into CASSPGDREGYGYTF.

V gene TRBV27 combines with J gene TRBJ1-5, with D possibly matching TRBD1 (5 bases). The germline gives CDR1 MNHEY, CDR2 SMNVEV (reference sequence). The CDR3 has 16 amino acids. The V and J ends lost 0 bases and 3 bases respectively, with 12 bases between them. The CDR3, as DNA: TGTGCCAGCAGTTTATCGCGGGGGGGACTCAATCAGCCCCAGCATTTT. It codes for CASSLSRGGLNQPQHF.

The gene calls are TRBV7-8 and TRBJ1-1, with a tentative D call TRBD1 (6 bases). This CDR3 contains 17 residues. Per germline, CDR1 SGHVS and CDR2 FQNEAQ. V was shortened by 0 bases and J by 1 base, with 15 bases between the two germline ends. The CDR3 protein is CASSLAPRQETNTEAFF. As DNA, the CDR3 is TGTGCCAGCAGCTTAGCCCCAAGACAGGAGACGAACACTGAAGCTTTCTTT.

The DNA of the CDR3 is TGTGCCAGCAGCTTAAACAGGGCTATCGGCACAGATACGCAGTATTTT. It translates to CASSLNRAIGTDTQYF. This rearrangement joins TRBV11-2 to TRBJ2-3, with a weak D call TRBD1 (6 bases). The V end lost 2 bases, the J end lost 1 base, and 13 bases lay between the germline ends. The germline CDR1 and CDR2 sequences are SGHAT and FQNNGV. The CDR3 length is 16 residues.

The rearrangement links TRBV2 to TRBJ1-6; possibly TRBD1 for D (6 bases). Germline-derived CDR1 and CDR2 are SNHLY and FYNNEI. V lost 8 bases to trimming and J lost 7 bases, with 21 bases between them. The CDR3 consists of 16 residues. CDR3 sequence (DNA): TGTGCCAGCGCGATTGACGTCCGACAGGCAAATTCACCCCTCCACTTT. It encodes CASAIDVRQANSPLHF. Complete variable domain (other parts from reference TRBV2 and TRBJ1-6): EPEVTQTPSHQVTQMGQEVILRCVPISNHLYFYWYRQILGQKVEFLVSFYNNEISEKSEIFDDQFSVERPDGSNFTLKIRSTKLEDSAMYFCASAIDVRQANSPLHFGNGTRLTVT.

The CDR3 sequence is CASGTDPTDTQYF. In DNA, the CDR3 is TGTGCCAGCGGGACAGACCCCACAGATACGCAGTATTTT. This rearrangement joins TRBV6-5 to TRBJ2-3; 7 bases align to TRBD1. V dropped 8 bases and J dropped 2; count of bases not matched to a gene: 4. The germline CDR1 and CDR2 sequences are MNHEY and SVGAGI. The CDR3 has 13 amino acids.

This chain links TRBV30 with TRBJ2-7; the D is unclear. The CDR3 extends over 12 amino acids. The V and J ends lost 2 bases and 4 bases respectively, with 9 bases between them. Per the germline V gene, CDR1 is GTSNPN and CDR2 is SVGIG (reference sequence). The CDR3 DNA follows: TGTGCCTGGAGTCCCCAGGTGTACGAGCAGTACTTC. This encodes CAWSPQVYEQYF. The complete variable domain, with remaining parts taken from reference TRBV30 and TRBJ2-7, reads SQTIHQWPATLVQPVGSPLSLECTVEGTSNPNLYWYRQAAGRGLQLLFYSVGIGQISSEVPQNLSASRPQDRQFILSSKKLLLSDSGFYLCAWSPQVYEQYFGPGTRLTVT.

The rearrangement joins TRBV2 to TRBJ1-4; a possible D gene is TRBD1 (5 bases). Germline lookup yields CDR1 SNHLY and CDR2 FYNNEI. V lost 4 bases and J 4 bases, leaving 13 bases between the germline ends. This CDR3 has 15 residues. CDR3 sequence reads: CASSGPGKDNEKLFF. The CDR3 DNA is TGTGCCAGCAGTGGGCCAGGGAAAGATAATGAAAAACTGTTTTTT.

The V call is TRBV5-1, the J call TRBJ2-7; a possible D gene is TRBD2 (5 bases). Between the trimmed V and J ends, which lost 1 base and 4 bases, there was a span of 9 bases. The CDR3 length is 13 residues. Germline assignment: CDR1 SGHRS and CDR2 YFSETQ. CDR3: CASSLTSPYEQYF. In nucleotides, the CDR3 is TGCGCCAGCAGCTTGACTAGTCCTTACGAGCAGTACTTC.

The rearrangement links TRBV5-4 to TRBJ2-5; 7 nucleotides agree with TRBD1. CDR3 length: 12 residues. Germline trimming cut 4 bases from V and 5 bases from J; bases unmatched to any gene: 2. Looked up from germline, CDR1 is SGHNT and CDR2 is YYREEE (reference sequence). DNA of the CDR3: TGTGCCAGCAGCGACAGGGAGGAGACCCAGTACTTC. Amino acid sequence: CASSDREETQYF.

The chain carries TRBV5-1 and TRBJ2-7; TRBD2 matches at 13 bases. The germline V gene encodes CDR1 SGHRS and CDR2 YFSETQ. V lost 4 bases and J lost 5; bases outside the gene matches: 3. This CDR3 region has 14 residues. The CDR3 spells CASSPLAGGNEQYF. DNA of the CDR3: TGCGCCAGCAGCCCACTAGCGGGGGGGAACGAGCAGTACTTC.

The chain recombines TRBV6-4 with TRBJ1-1; 8 positions match TRBD1. Unmatched junction bases numbered 8, after V lost 10 bases and J lost 1 base. Germline values: CDR1 MRHNA, CDR2 SNTAGT. The CDR3 contains 14 residues. The chain's CDR3 is CAKTPGTGNTEAFF. In DNA form, the CDR3 reads TGTGCCAAAACCCCCGGGACAGGGAACACTGAAGCTTTCTTT.

This chain joins TRBV10-2 and TRBJ1-5; D gene unclear. The length of the CDR3 is 13 residues. Trimming took 0 bases from V and 9 from J, leaving 9 bases between them. Germline CDR1 reads WSHSY; CDR2 reads SAAADI. The CDR3 sequence: CASSESPGVPQHF. The DNA of the CDR3 is TGCGCCAGCAGTGAGTCACCCGGAGTGCCCCAGCATTTT.

The table lists this clone with a count of one. The chain joins TRBV5-4 to TRBJ2-7; 9 bases fit TRBD1. Trimming cost V 4 bases and J 1 base; bases outside gene matches: 6. The CDR3 has 15 amino acids. Per germline, CDR1 SGHNT and CDR2 YYREEE (reference sequence). The CDR3 DNA reads TGTGCCAGCAGCCCCGGACAGGGGAATTCCTACGAGCAGTACTTC. Amino acids: CASSPGQGNSYEQYF.

The chain combines TRBV5-5 with TRBJ2-7, with TRBD1 identical over 9 bases. V lost 3 bases, J lost 0 bases, and 4 bases stayed unmatched. The germline V gene has CDR1 SGHKS and CDR2 YYEKEE (reference sequence). The CDR3 is made up of 15 amino acids. The CDR3 DNA is TGTGCCAGCAGCTGGGGACAGGGTCTCTCCTACGAGCAGTACTTC. As protein: CASSWGQGLSYEQYF.